This entry is about one T cell receptor (beta chain). Antigen: not known. The data belong to a study of cytomegalovirus exposure and HLA in healthy donors. Study details: As released early, the data held 70 million to 100 million unique TCRs from HLA-typed donors. Whole-study findings and limits: Relative to equally common others, HLA-associated TCR beta chains showed greater clonal expansion in a later analysis. TCR beta chains numbering some 150 were designated cytomegalovirus-associated. Common viral pathogens were later found to be apparently linked to several of the most significant clusters.

The CDR3 is 16 amino acids. J was trimmed by 7 bases and V by 0 bases; bases with no gene match: 7. Per the germline V gene, CDR1 is LGHNA and CDR2 is YNFKEQ. A multiplex PCR was run with 60 Vbeta primers and 13 Jbeta primers. The protocol was immunoSEQ multiplex PCR, while the TCRdb copy is restricted to in-frame clones and leaves out a portion. The data show 150,000 to 200,000 clones, about 88% seen once. The sequenced sample consisted of PBMCs. The source of this sequence is a girl under three years old in good health and CMV-seronegative. V gene TRBV4-2 combines with J gene TRBJ2-2; 8 nucleotides agree with TRBD1. In DNA form, the CDR3 reads TGTGCCAGCAGCCAAGACAGGGGGCAAGGTATCGGGGAGCTGTTTTTT. Protein product: CASSQDRGQGIGELFF.